This T cell receptor (beta chain) stems from a study of cytomegalovirus exposure and HLA in healthy donors. Across the study: Out of approximately 170 million T cells, an earlier analysis found 117 million unique TCR beta sequences in total.

The PCR made use of 60 Vbeta and 13 Jbeta primers. Libraries were prepared by immunoSEQ multiplex PCR; TCRdb keeps only in-frame clonotypes and omits some of them. The top ten clones hold 7% to 9% of a sample with roughly 120,000 clones, approximately 76% of them seen once. Material for sequencing was PBMCs. This TCR was sampled from a woman between 45 and 65 years old in good health and CMV-seropositive.

The CDR3 loop is CASSHKGGDYGYTF. The CDR3 DNA reads as TGCGCCAGCAGCCACAAGGGAGGGGACTATGGCTACACCTTC. V usage is TRBV4-1 and J usage is TRBJ1-2, with D perhaps matching TRBD1 (5 bases). Trimming cost V 3 bases and J 3 bases, with 11 bases left between them. Germline CDR1 MGHRA, CDR2 YSYEKL. This CDR3 has 14 amino acids.